The rows below give T cell receptor beta chains drawn from one sample of a study of shared clonotypes between healthy human individuals. The data were produced by immunoSEQ multiplex PCR, yet TCRdb's version contains in-frame clones alone and is incomplete. The repertoire holds some 2 million clones, with over 85% as singletons. Material: naive CD4+ T cells sorted from blood. The origin of the receptors is a man between 18 and 29 years old in good health. The CDR3 runs from the conserved cysteine through the conserved F or W. D genes are given only for firm matches. Not all rows give a size; the values are once, few, many and, for expanded clones, a class.

abundance	v_gene	d_gene	j_gene	CDR3aa	CDR3nt
once	TRBV9	-	TRBJ2-5	CASSVGQTPPGETQYF	TGTGCCAGCAGCGTAGGTCAAACCCCGCCGGGAGAGACCCAGTACTTC
once	TRBV5-1	-	TRBJ2-7	CASSLVGESFGEQYF	TGCGCCAGCAGCTTGGTGGGGGAGTCCTTTGGCGAGCAGTACTTC
-	TRBV6-6	-	TRBJ2-1	CASSSGRRNEQFF	TGTGCCAGCAGTTCGGGACGGAGGAATGAGCAGTTCTTC
-	TRBV28	-	TRBJ1-4	CASSEGVEEKLFF	TGTGCCAGCAGTGAGGGGGTAGAGGAAAAACTGTTTTTT
-	TRBV5-1	-	TRBJ1-1	CASKHQSDFTTEAFF	TGCGCCAGCAAACATCAGTCCGACTTTACCACTGAAGCTTTCTTT
-	TRBV10-1	TRBD1	TRBJ1-5	CASTLDREDQPQHF	TGCGCCAGCACCTTGGACAGGGAGGATCAGCCCCAGCATTTT
-	TRBV21-1	-	TRBJ1-3	CASPAWTAGNTIYF	TGTGCCAGCCCCGCCTGGACAGCAGGAAACACCATATATTTT
-	TRBV19	-	TRBJ2-7	CASKGGTLSEQYF	TGTGCCAGTAAGGGCGGGACCCTTTCCGAGCAGTACTTC
-	TRBV7-6	-	TRBJ2-5	CASSLALRTQYF	TGTGCCAGCAGCTTAGCGCTGAGGACCCAGTACTTC
-	TRBV5-6	-	TRBJ2-7	CASSFTDYEQYF	TGTGCCAGCAGCTTTACGGACTACGAGCAGTACTTC
-	TRBV10-3	-	TRBJ1-5	CAISAQESRGPQHF	TGTGCCATCAGTGCTCAGGAGTCCCGTGGGCCCCAGCATTTT
-	TRBV7-9	-	TRBJ1-2	CASSLSFGYTF	TGTGCCAGCAGCCTCTCGTTCGGCTACACCTTC
once	TRBV2	-	TRBJ1-4	CASSGQRVTNEKLFF	TGTGCCAGCAGTGGACAACGGGTAACTAATGAAAAACTGTTTTTT
-	TRBV5-4	-	TRBJ2-7	CASSLERGPYEQYF	TGTGCCAGCAGCTTGGAAAGGGGACCCTACGAGCAGTACTTC
-	TRBV5-1	-	TRBJ2-3	CASSLAHGGTQYF	TGCGCCAGCAGCTTGGCTCATGGTGGTACGCAGTATTTT
-	TRBV9	TRBD1	TRBJ1-5	CASSVGQGGQPQHF	TGTGCCAGCAGCGTGGGACAGGGTGGTCAGCCCCAGCATTTT
-	TRBV27	TRBD2	TRBJ2-7	CASRPIGLAGEYEQYF	TGTGCCAGCAGACCTATCGGACTAGCGGGGGAATACGAGCAGTACTTC
-	TRBV27	-	TRBJ2-7	CASSLTGSVYEQYF	TGTGCCAGCAGTTTAACAGGGTCCGTCTACGAGCAGTACTTC
once	TRBV4-1	-	TRBJ1-2	CASSQAETKEGGYTF	TGCGCCAGCAGCCAAGCCGAGACGAAAGAGGGAGGCTACACCTTC
-	TRBV9	TRBD1	TRBJ2-1	CASSVGTGNYNEQFF	TGTGCCAGCAGCGTGGGGACAGGGAATTACAATGAGCAGTTCTTC
-	TRBV6-1	-	TRBJ1-5	CATTDSFYSNQPQHF	TGTGCCACCACAGATAGTTTTTATAGCAATCAGCCCCAGCATTTT
-	TRBV5-4	-	TRBJ2-7	CASSTSITTGAYEQYF	TGTGCCAGCAGCACAAGCATTACTACGGGGGCCTACGAGCAGTACTTC
-	TRBV6-5	-	TRBJ1-5	CASSYSVNQPQHF	TGTGCCAGCAGTTACTCGGTTAATCAGCCCCAGCATTTT
-	TRBV5-1	-	TRBJ1-3	CASSINLQANTIYF	TGCGCCAGCAGCATAAACCTACAGGCCAACACCATATATTTT
-	TRBV10-1	-	TRBJ2-2	CASSVSGGGELFF	TGCGCCAGCAGTGTAAGCGGCGGCGGGGAGCTGTTTTTT
-	TRBV6-5	-	TRBJ2-7	CASSRQRGDPYEQYF	TGTGCCAGCAGCAGACAAAGAGGGGACCCCTACGAGCAGTACTTC
-	TRBV7-7	-	TRBJ2-5	CASRGAGETQYF	TGTGCTAGCAGGGGGGCCGGTGAGACCCAGTACTTC
-	TRBV6-5	TRBD1	TRBJ1-2	CASRGQGYYGYTF	TGTGCCAGCAGAGGACAGGGTTACTATGGCTACACCTTC
-	TRBV7-9	TRBD1	TRBJ1-5	CASSSTGGANQPQHF	TGTGCCAGCAGCTCGACAGGGGGCGCCAATCAGCCCCAGCATTTT
-	TRBV28	TRBD1	TRBJ2-7	CASSLPQGASSYEQYF	TGTGCCAGCAGTTTACCTCAGGGGGCTAGCTCCTACGAGCAGTACTTC
-	TRBV5-1	-	TRBJ1-4	CASSLTRGGFEKLFF	TGCGCCAGCAGCTTGACCCGAGGAGGTTTCGAAAAACTGTTTTTT
-	TRBV7-9	-	TRBJ2-3	CASSRQDTQYF	TGTGCCAGCAGCCGGCAAGATACGCAGTATTTT
-	TRBV19	-	TRBJ2-5	CASSLDQETQYF	TGTGCCAGTAGTCTCGACCAAGAGACCCAGTACTTC
once	TRBV4-3	TRBD1	TRBJ1-5	CASSQERQGANQPQHF	TGCGCCAGCAGCCAAGAGAGGCAGGGGGCTAATCAGCCCCAGCATTTT
-	TRBV2	-	TRBJ2-5	CASKSSGVGETQYF	TGTGCCAGCAAGTCCTCGGGCGTCGGGGAGACCCAGTACTTC
-	TRBV28	-	TRBJ2-2	CASSFARPGTGELFF	TGTGCCAGCAGTTTTGCCCGCCCGGGCACCGGGGAGCTGTTTTTT
-	TRBV30	-	TRBJ1-6	CAWEEKSPLHF	TGTGCCTGGGAGGAAAAATCACCCCTCCACTTT